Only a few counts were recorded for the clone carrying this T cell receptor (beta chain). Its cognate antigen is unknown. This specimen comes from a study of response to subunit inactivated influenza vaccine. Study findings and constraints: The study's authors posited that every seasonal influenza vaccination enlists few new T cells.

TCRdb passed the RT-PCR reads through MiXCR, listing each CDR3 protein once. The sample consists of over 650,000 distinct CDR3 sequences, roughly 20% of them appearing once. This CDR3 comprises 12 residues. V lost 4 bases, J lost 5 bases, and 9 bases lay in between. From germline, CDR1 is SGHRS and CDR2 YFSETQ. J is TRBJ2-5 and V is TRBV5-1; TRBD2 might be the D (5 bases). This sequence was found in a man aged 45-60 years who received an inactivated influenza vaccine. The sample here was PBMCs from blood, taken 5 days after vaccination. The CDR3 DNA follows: TGCGCCAGCAGCCGGGATTTGGAGACCCAGTACTTC. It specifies CASSRDLETQYF.